This TCR beta chain emerged from a study of beta chain features in type 1 diabetes. What was sequenced were expressed TCRB transcripts, since all of the isolated RNA had been reverse transcribed. Assay used: immunoSEQ multiplex PCR; TCRdb lists only in-frame clones, some missing. The repertoire holds about 900,000 clones, with about a sixth as singletons. Per germline, CDR1 MDHEN and CDR2 SYDVKM. V lost 6 bases to trimming and J lost 3 bases; unmatched junction nucleotides: 9. The CDR3 runs 15 residues. J is TRBJ1-2 and V is TRBV28; 8 bases line up with TRBD1. This receptor was obtained from a woman aged 18-29 years in good health. Sample: naive CD4+ T cells from blood. In nucleotides, the CDR3 is TGTGCCAGCAGAAGACAGGGGAGTATTGACTATGGCTACACCTTC. The encoded protein is CASRRQGSIDYGYTF.